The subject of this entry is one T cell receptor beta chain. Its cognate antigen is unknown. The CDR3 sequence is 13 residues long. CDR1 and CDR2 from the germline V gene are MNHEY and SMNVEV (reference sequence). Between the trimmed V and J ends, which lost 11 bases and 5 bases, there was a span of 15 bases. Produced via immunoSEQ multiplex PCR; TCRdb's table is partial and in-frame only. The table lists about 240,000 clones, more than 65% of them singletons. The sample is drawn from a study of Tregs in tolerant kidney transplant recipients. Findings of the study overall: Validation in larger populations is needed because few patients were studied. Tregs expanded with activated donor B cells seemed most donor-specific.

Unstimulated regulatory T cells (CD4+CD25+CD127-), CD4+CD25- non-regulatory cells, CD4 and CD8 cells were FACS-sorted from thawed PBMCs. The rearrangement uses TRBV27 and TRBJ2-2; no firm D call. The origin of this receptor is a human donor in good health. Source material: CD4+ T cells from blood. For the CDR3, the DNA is TGTGCCTACGAAGCCGACGGGACCGGGGAGCTGTTTTTT. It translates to CAYEADGTGELFF.